Here is one TCR beta chain with its context. What it recognizes is unknown. The data stem from a study of cytomegalovirus exposure and HLA in healthy donors. Vbeta (60) and Jbeta (13) primers were used in the PCR. Some clones are missing from TCRdb's copy, which holds only in-frame ones; the method was immunoSEQ multiplex PCR. Of 150,000 or so clones listed, about 77% are singletons. These donors counted as nominally healthy when sampled, but unrecorded immune exposures were likely. Study-wide results and limits: One cluster of highly shared sequence variants probably arose as a sequencing artifact.

Per the germline V gene, CDR1 is SGDLS and CDR2 is YYNGEE. V lost 3 bases to trimming and J lost 1 base, with 7 bases between them. The CDR3 covers 13 residues. The sequence came from a young man in good health and CMV-seronegative. The V gene is TRBV9, the J gene TRBJ1-1; D is unclear. Sequencing was done on a sample of PBMCs. The CDR3, as DNA: TGTGCCAGCAGCGGATACAAGAACACTGAAGCTTTCTTT. Protein: CASSGYKNTEAFF.